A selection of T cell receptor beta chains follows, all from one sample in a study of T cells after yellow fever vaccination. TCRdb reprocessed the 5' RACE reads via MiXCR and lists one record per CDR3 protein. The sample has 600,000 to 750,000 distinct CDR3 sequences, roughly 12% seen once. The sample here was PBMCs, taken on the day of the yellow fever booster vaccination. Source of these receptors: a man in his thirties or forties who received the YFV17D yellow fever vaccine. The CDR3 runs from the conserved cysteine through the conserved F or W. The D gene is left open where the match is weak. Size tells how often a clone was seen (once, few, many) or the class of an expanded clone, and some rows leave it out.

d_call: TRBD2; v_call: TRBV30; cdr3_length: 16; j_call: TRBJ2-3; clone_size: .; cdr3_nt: TGTGCCTGGAGTGTCAATGAACTAGCGGGATTAGATACGCAGTATTTT; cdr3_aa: CAWSVNELAGLDTQYF
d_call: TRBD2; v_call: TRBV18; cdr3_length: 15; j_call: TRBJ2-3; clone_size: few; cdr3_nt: TGTGCCAGCTCACCAATCCTAGCGGGAGGCGAGCCGCAGTATTTT; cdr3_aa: CASSPILAGGEPQYF
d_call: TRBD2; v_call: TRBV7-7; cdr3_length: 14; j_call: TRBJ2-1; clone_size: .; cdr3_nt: TGTGCTAGCAGCCTAGCGGTGGCCTACAATGAGCAGTTCTTC; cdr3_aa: CASSLAVAYNEQFF
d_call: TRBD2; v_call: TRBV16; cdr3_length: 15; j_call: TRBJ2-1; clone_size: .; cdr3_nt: TGTGCCAGCAGCCAATCGGGGCCAGCGGGAGCTGAGCAGTTCTTC; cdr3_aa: CASSQSGPAGAEQFF
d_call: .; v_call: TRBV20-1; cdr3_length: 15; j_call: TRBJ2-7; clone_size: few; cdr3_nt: TGCAGTGCTAGACTTTCTAAAACCCTCCGCTACGAGCAGTACTTC; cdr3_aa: CSARLSKTLRYEQYF
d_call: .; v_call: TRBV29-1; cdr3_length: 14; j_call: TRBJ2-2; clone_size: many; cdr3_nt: TGCAGCGTTAAAGTGGGACCTTACGCCGGGGAGCTGTTTTTT; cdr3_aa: CSVKVGPYAGELFF
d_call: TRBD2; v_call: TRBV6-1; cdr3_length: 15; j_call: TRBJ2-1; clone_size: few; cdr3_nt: TGTGCCAGCAGTGTGGGGACTAGCAAAAACAATGAGCAGTTCTTC; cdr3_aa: CASSVGTSKNNEQFF
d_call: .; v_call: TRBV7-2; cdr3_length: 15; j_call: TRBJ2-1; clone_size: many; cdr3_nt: TGTGCCAGCAGCTTAGCTGTGGCTCTCTACAATGAGCAGTTCTTC; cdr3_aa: CASSLAVALYNEQFF
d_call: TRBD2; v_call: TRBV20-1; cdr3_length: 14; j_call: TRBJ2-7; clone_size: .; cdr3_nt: TGCAGTAAGGAGGGAGCGGGAGGGAGCCACGAGCAGTACTTC; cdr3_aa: CSKEGAGGSHEQYF
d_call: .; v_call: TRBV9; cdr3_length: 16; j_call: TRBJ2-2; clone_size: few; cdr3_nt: TGTGCCAGCAGCGTAGTAGTGCAGGGAGTCACCGGGGAGCTGTTTTTT; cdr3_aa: CASSVVVQGVTGELFF
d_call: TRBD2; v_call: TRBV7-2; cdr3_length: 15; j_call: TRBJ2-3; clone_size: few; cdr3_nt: TGTGCCACCTTACTAGCGGGAGGTGGGGCAGATACGCAGTATTTT; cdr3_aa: CATLLAGGGADTQYF
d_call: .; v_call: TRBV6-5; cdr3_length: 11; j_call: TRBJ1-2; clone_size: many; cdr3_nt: TGTGCCAGCATGAACAGCTATGGCTACACCTTC; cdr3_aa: CASMNSYGYTF
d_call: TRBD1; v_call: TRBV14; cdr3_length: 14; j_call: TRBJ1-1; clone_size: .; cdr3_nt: TGTGCCAGCAGCCACGGGACAGGGTCGTCTGAAGCTTTCTTT; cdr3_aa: CASSHGTGSSEAFF
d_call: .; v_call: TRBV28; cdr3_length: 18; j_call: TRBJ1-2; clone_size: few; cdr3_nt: TGTGCCAGCAGTCAGGGAGTCGGGATCGGTACAGCTAACTATGGCTACACCTTC; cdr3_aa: CASSQGVGIGTANYGYTF
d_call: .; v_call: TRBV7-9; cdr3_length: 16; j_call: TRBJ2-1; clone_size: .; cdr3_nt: TGTGCCAGCAGCGCCGCGGGGCAGGGTATTTACAATGAGCAGTTCTTC; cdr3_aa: CASSAAGQGIYNEQFF